The rows below give T cell receptor beta chains drawn from one sample of a study of CD4 T cells in relation to SARS-CoV-2 and coronaviruses. Assay: immunoSEQ multiplex PCR; the TCRdb copy retains only in-frame clones and omits some. The data hold about 20,000 clones, with roughly 70% observed a single time. Their antigen targets remain unknown. Material: CD4+ T cells from PBMCs, cultured in vitro. The receptors were gathered from a human donor in good health. Each CDR3 is given with its conserved first and last residue. A D gene is named only where the DNA matches it firmly. The size field is filled for only some rows; it gives once, few, many or a size class.

v_gene	j_gene	d_gene	abundance	CDR3nt	CDR3aa
TRBV5-1	TRBJ2-2	NA	few	TGCGCCAGCAGCGCCCTTGAGAACACCGGGGAGCTGTTTTTT	CASSALENTGELFF
TRBV7-2	TRBJ2-3	NA	NA	TGTGCCAGCAGCTTAGCGAGTGACTCTACGCAGTATTTT	CASSLASDSTQYF
TRBV10-3	TRBJ1-3	TRBD1	NA	TGTGCCATCCAACAGGGGCTCGGAAACACCATATATTTT	CAIQQGLGNTIYF
TRBV10-3	TRBJ2-7	TRBD2	once	TGTGCCATCACCCTTAGCGGGAACGGGGGCGAGCAGTACTTC	CAITLSGNGGEQYF
TRBV11-2	TRBJ1-2	TRBD1	NA	TGTGCCAGCAGCCCCGGGACAGGGGTCAACTATGGCTACACCTTC	CASSPGTGVNYGYTF
TRBV5-1	TRBJ2-4	NA	NA	TGCGCCAGCAGCTTGGTCGGGGGTACCAAAAACATTCAGTACTTC	CASSLVGGTKNIQYF
TRBV7-2	TRBJ2-3	NA	NA	TGTGCCAGCAGCTTAGCTAGGTTGGCAGATACGCAGTATTTT	CASSLARLADTQYF
TRBV21-1	TRBJ2-7	NA	NA	TGTGCCAGCAGCCAAAGAAACGGGATCTACGAGCAGTACTTC	CASSQRNGIYEQYF
TRBV7-7	TRBJ2-1	NA	NA	TGTGCTAGCAGCTTAGACTCCTACAATGAGCAGTTCTTC	CASSLDSYNEQFF
TRBV11-2	TRBJ1-1	NA	NA	TGTGCCAGCAGCTTAGGCCACAGGCCTACCTTGGCTTTCTTT	CASSLGHRPTLAFF
TRBV6-5	TRBJ2-7	NA	NA	TGTGCCAGCAGTTACTCGATGTTAGCTGGCGAGCAGTACTTC	CASSYSMLAGEQYF
TRBV10-3	TRBJ2-1	TRBD2	NA	TGTGCCATCAGTCCCACCCCTAGCGGGGGGGCCAATGAGCAGTTCTTC	CAISPTPSGGANEQFF
TRBV13	TRBJ1-3	NA	NA	TGTGCCAGCAGTTCTGGTCCTAGGGGTGGAAACACCATATATTTT	CASSSGPRGGNTIYF
TRBV11-2	TRBJ2-5	NA	NA	TGTGCCAGCAGCCCACTCGGAGAGAGTCAAGAGACCCAGTACTTC	CASSPLGESQETQYF
TRBV9	TRBJ2-1	NA	NA	TGTGCCAGCAGCCTCCGCCTGGGGACGGGCTTGAGCAATGAGCAGTTCTTC	CASSLRLGTGLSNEQFF
TRBV11-2	TRBJ2-1	TRBD2	NA	TGTGCCAGCAGCTTAGGCGGGGGGGTCTACAATGAGCAGTTCTTC	CASSLGGGVYNEQFF
TRBV9	TRBJ1-2	NA	NA	TGTGCCAGCAGCGTGCAGGGGCTAGGTGGCTACACCTTC	CASSVQGLGGYTF
TRBV6-5	TRBJ1-2	NA	NA	TGTGCCAGCAGTTACTCGGCCAGGGCGAGCGGCTACACCTTC	CASSYSARASGYTF
TRBV5-1	TRBJ2-7	NA	NA	TGCGCCAGCAGCCCTGACTCGTTCTACGAGCAGTACTTC	CASSPDSFYEQYF
TRBV10-3	TRBJ2-7	NA	NA	TGTGCCATCAGTGAGTCCGGGGGGCAGGGTAGCGAGCAGTACTTC	CAISESGGQGSEQYF
TRBV7-9	TRBJ1-1	NA	NA	TGTGCCAGCAGCCCCCCTTTTCGTGTGGGGACTGAAGCTTTCTTT	CASSPPFRVGTEAFF
TRBV11-2	TRBJ2-5	NA	NA	TGTGCCAGCAGACGTCTGGCGGGGAGGCAAGAGACCCAGTACTTC	CASRRLAGRQETQYF
TRBV11-3	TRBJ2-1	NA	NA	TGTGCCAGCAGCTTGGGGTCCCCATGGGAGCAGTTCTTC	CASSLGSPWEQFF
TRBV3-1/TRBV3-2	TRBJ2-3	NA	NA	TGTGCCAGCAGCCAAGGTCTTCACAGGGACACAGATACGCAGTATTTT	CASSQGLHRDTDTQYF